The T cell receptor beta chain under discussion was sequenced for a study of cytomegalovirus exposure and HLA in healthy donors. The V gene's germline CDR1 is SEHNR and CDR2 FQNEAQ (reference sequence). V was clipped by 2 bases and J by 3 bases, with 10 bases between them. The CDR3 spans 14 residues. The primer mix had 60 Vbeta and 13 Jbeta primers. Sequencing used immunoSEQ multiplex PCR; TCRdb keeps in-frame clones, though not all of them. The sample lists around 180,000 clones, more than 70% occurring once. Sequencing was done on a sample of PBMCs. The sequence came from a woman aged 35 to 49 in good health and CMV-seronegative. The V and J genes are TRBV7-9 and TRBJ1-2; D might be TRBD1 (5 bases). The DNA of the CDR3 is TGTGCCAGCAGCTTAAGCGGGACTCACTATGGCTACACCTTC. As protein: CASSLSGTHYGYTF.